Shown below are 21 T cell receptor beta chains from a single sample sequenced in a study of tumor-infiltrating lymphocytes in primary liver carcinoma. A constant-region primer primed TCR beta cDNA synthesis from about 490 ng of total RNA. TCR beta libraries came from three nested multiplex PCR rounds using slightly modified ARM-PCR. In the first two PCR rounds, TRBV1-TRBV30 forward primers were paired with a C-beta reverse primer, and each round lasted nine to ten cycles. In TCRdb, the multiplex PCR reads were re-called with MiXCR into one record per CDR3 protein. The repertoire holds approximately 100,000 distinct CDR3 sequences, with around 73% as singletons. Without any cell sorting, about 18-31 mg of bulk tissue yielded co-extracted RNA and DNA. The material sequenced was liver tumor tissue from sampling region 2. Subset reported: tumor region T2, inferior pole. These receptors all come from a woman aged 60-75 years with primary liver carcinoma and hepatitis B virus infection.

Details on this clonotype: A much bigger clone sits one base away, suggesting this may be a read error. The rearrangement links TRBV28 to TRBJ2-7; D unresolved. The CDR3 contains 10 residues. CDR1 and CDR2 (germline): MDHEN, SYDVKM. The CDR3 nucleotides read TGTGCCAACAGTTGGTACGAGCAGTACTTC. It specifies CANSWYEQYF.

A word on this clonotype: The junction differs from germline at one of its ends, possibly a read error. The chain links TRBV6-1 to TRBJ2-2, with 9 nucleotides matching TRBD1. This CDR3 region has 16 residues. The germline V gene encodes CDR1 MNHNS and CDR2 SASEGT. CDR3 in DNA: TGTGCCAGTAGGCTATCCGGGACAGGGTCTCTCGGGGAGCTGTTGTTT. Protein product: CASRLSGTGSLGELLF.

Remarks on this clonotype: No conserved phenylalanine or tryptophan ends this CDR3, so it is likely a read error. The DNA is omitted, as the CDR3 cannot be located on it reliably, and the CDR3 follows TCRdb's listing. The chain couples TRBV29-1 to TRBJ2-6; no DNA check was done on the table's D call, TRBD1. The CDR3 spans 15 amino acids, including both terminal residues. Germline values: CDR1 SQVTM, CDR2 ANQGSEA. The CDR3 region is CSIGQGLSGANVLIL.

This clonotype was observed a single time. The rearrangement uses TRBV6-5 and TRBJ1-6; perhaps TRBD1 as D (5 bases). The germline V gene has CDR1 MNHEY and CDR2 SVGAGI. This CDR3 comprises 14 residues. V shed 8 bases and J shed 5 bases, with 13 bases lying between them. CDR3: CASPTVWDNSPLHF. CDR3 nucleotide sequence: TGTGCCAGCCCGACAGTGTGGGATAATTCACCCCTCCACTTT.

Concerning this clonotype itself: One base away lies a much larger clone, so this may be a sequencing read error. The chain is built from TRBV28 and TRBJ1-2; no clear D. The CDR3 covers 16 residues. The V gene's germline CDR1 is MDHEN and CDR2 SYDVKM. V was trimmed by 4 bases and J by 4 bases, leaving 19 bases between them. This chain's CDR3 is CASSSPGFATIYGYTF. DNA of the CDR3: TGTGCCAGCAGTTCCCCGGGCTTCGCGACAATCTATGGCTACACCTTC.

This chain joins TRBV5-1 and TRBJ1-4, with D perhaps matching TRBD1 (5 bases). Germline V lookup: CDR1 SGHRS, CDR2 YFSETQ. V was clipped by 2 bases and J by 1 base, with 6 bases between them. The CDR3 totals 14 residues. The CDR3 is CASSFQGTNEKLFF. In DNA form, the CDR3 reads TGCGCCAGCAGCTTCCAGGGAACTAATGAAAAACTGTTTTTT.

With respect to this clonotype: Since a much larger clone is just one base distant, this may be a read error. The chain combines TRBV5-1 with TRBJ2-1; 11 nucleotides line up with TRBD2. This CDR3 is built from 16 residues. Germline V lookup: CDR1 SGHRS, CDR2 YFSETQ. This CDR3 reads CTSSLSTSGDGTEQFF. CDR3 DNA: TGCACCAGCAGCTTGTCGACTAGCGGGGACGGTACTGAGCAGTTCTTC.

In the case of this clonotype: The junction departs from germline at one end; a sequencing error may be responsible. The chain carries TRBV6-1 and TRBJ1-6; no reliable D call. CDR1 and CDR2 (germline): MNHNS, SASEGT. The CDR3 runs 14 residues. CDR3 region: CPSSEEGFGGTLHF. Here the CDR3 DNA reads TGTCCCAGTAGTGAAGAAGGGTTCGGAGGGACCCTCCACTTT.

On this clonotype itself: A single base separates this from a much larger clone, so it may be a read error. As the CDR3 is not closed by the conserved phenylalanine or tryptophan, this likely results from a read error. The chain recombines TRBV28 with TRBJ2-3; 10 bases map to TRBD1. V shed 3 bases and J 0 bases; nucleotides not matched to a gene: 6. CDR1 and CDR2 from the germline V gene are MDHEN and SYDVKM. This CDR3 region has 17 residues. CDR3 protein: CASSLWTGGGSTDTQYL. For the CDR3, the DNA is TGTGCCAGCAGTTTGTGGACAGGGGGAGGAAGCACAGATACGCAGTATTTA.

In regard to this clonotype: The CDR3 end shows no conserved phenylalanine or tryptophan, and so a read error is likely. This chain joins TRBV6-5 and TRBJ2-1, with unresolved D. Looked up from germline, CDR1 is MNHEY and CDR2 is SVGAGI. The length of the CDR3 is 13 residues. Trimming pared 6 bases from V and 7 bases from J, leaving 13 bases between. CDR3 sequence: CASRPLQNNEQFL. The CDR3 bases are TGTGCCAGCAGACCCCTACAGAATAATGAGCAGTTCTTA.

Note on this clonotype: Mismatch with germline at one junction end may stem from a read error. V and J are TRBV6-2 or TRBV6-3 and TRBJ2-7; 10 bases align to TRBD1. The germline CDR1 and CDR2 sequences are MNHEY and SVGEGT. This CDR3 is built from 15 residues. CDR3 sequence (DNA): TGTGCCAGCAGTACGACCCCGACAGGGGGCTACGAGCAGTGCTTC. This translates into CASSTTPTGGYEQCF.

In the case of this clonotype: Possible read error: a much larger clone is one base away. The chain joins TRBV5-6 to TRBJ1-2; D is perhaps TRBD1 (6 bases). CDR1 and CDR2 from the germline V gene are SGHDT and YYEEEE. The V and J ends lost 2 bases and 8 bases respectively, with 19 bases between them. There are 15 residues in the CDR3. The CDR3 reads CASSLGDKDLFGYTF. Written as DNA, the CDR3 is TGTGCCAGCAGCTTAGGGGACAAGGATCTCTTCGGCTACACCTTC.

Regarding this clonotype: An end of the junction differs from the germline gene, which may be a read error. V gene TRBV29-1 combines with J gene TRBJ2-3; 8 bases are a match to TRBD1. This CDR3 region has 14 residues. CDR1 and CDR2 from the germline V gene are SQVTM and ANQGSEA. The CDR3 spells CNVGDRTLTETQYF. CDR3 in DNA: TGCAACGTTGGGGACAGGACCCTCACAGAAACGCAGTATTTC.

The J gene is TRBJ1-2, the V gene TRBV29-1; possible D gene TRBD1, 5 bases. V was cut by 7 bases and J by 1 base, with 10 bases left in between. Germline values: CDR1 SQVTM, CDR2 ANQGSEA. The CDR3 has 12 residues. CDR3 loop: CSARQINYGYTF. The CDR3 DNA follows: TGCAGCGCCAGACAGATTAACTATGGCTACACCTTC.

Only one count was recorded for this clonotype. Sequence at one end of the junction differs from germline and may be a read error. The J gene is TRBJ2-2, the V gene TRBV29-1, with TRBD2 as a possible D gene (5 bases). There are 14 residues in the CDR3. The germline V gene encodes CDR1 SQVTM and CDR2 ANQGSEA. CDR3 amino acids: CSVGGLTKAGKLFF. Here the CDR3 DNA reads TGCAGCGTTGGAGGCCTGACGAAGGCCGGGAAGCTGTTTTTT.

This clonotype was detected only a few times. This may be a read error: a much more frequent sequence differs by one nucleotide. V is TRBV28 and J is TRBJ2-7; 10 bases agree with TRBD2. The CDR3 loop spans 13 amino acids. Germline V gene lookup returns CDR1 MDHEN and CDR2 SYDVKM. In DNA, the CDR3 is TGTGCCATCACTAGCGGGACGTCCTACAAGCAGTACTTC. Its protein is CAITSGTSYKQYF.

In this sample, this clonotype turned up once. This is likely a read error, given that the CDR3 carries no conserved phenylalanine or tryptophan at its end. The J gene is TRBJ2-3, the V gene TRBV7-8, with 10 bases matching TRBD2. Germline V CDR1 and CDR2: SGHVS, FQNEAQ. V was clipped by 5 bases and J by 7 bases; unmatched bases: 18. The CDR3 is made up of 18 amino acids. CDR3 coding DNA: TGTGCCAGCAGCCCTTTAGCGGGAGGAACATACGGCAGGAATACGCAGTATTTA. Translation gives CASSPLAGGTYGRNTQYL.

This clonotype was seen once. Since a much larger clone is just one base distant, this may be a read error. The chain uses TRBV5-4 and TRBJ2-5; the D gene is possibly TRBD1 (6 bases). CDR3 length equals 14 residues. Per germline, CDR1 SGHNT and CDR2 YYREEE (reference sequence). The CDR3 region has the DNA TGTACCAGCAGCACGAGGACAGAAATAGAGACCCAGTACTTC. Translation: CTSSTRTEIETQYF.

Note on this clonotype: This may arise from a read error, as a much more abundant clone is one base away. This chain connects TRBV7-9 to TRBJ2-7, with 9 bases identical to TRBD2. The CDR3 consists of 15 residues. The V and J ends lost 3 bases and 6 bases, in that order; junction bases with no gene match: 9. Per the germline V gene, CDR1 is SEHNR and CDR2 is FQNEAQ (reference sequence). The DNA for the CDR3 is TGTGCCAGCAGCTTTACGGTAGCGGGAGCCGTCGAGCAGTACTTC. The encoded protein is CASSFTVAGAVEQYF.

A remark on this clonotype: An end of the junction does not agree with germline; a read error may underlie this. This sequence joins TRBV11-1 and TRBJ2-1; perhaps TRBD2 as D (5 bases). CDR3 size: 15 residues. Germline CDR1 SGHAT, CDR2 FQDESV (reference sequence). The CDR3 region has the DNA TGTGCCAGTGTCCAGCGGTCGAGCTCCCACAATGAGCAGTTCTTC. Translating gives CASVQRSSSHNEQFF.

Turning to this clonotype: Mismatch with germline at one junction end may stem from a read error. V usage is TRBV12-5 and J usage is TRBJ2-1, with 7 positions matching TRBD1. This CDR3 has 17 amino acids. In germline, CDR1 is LGHNT, CDR2 FRNRAP. The CDR3 DNA reads TGTGCCAGTGCCGCACCGAGACAGGGTACACTCTACAGTGAGCAGTTCTTC. Its translation: CASAAPRQGTLYSEQFF.